This T cell receptor beta chain is drawn from a study of blood T cell repertoires in COVID-19. Study in general: Some COVID-19 samples were acute and others convalescent; all came from the United States, Italy and Spain.

The CDR3 has 15 residues. CDR1 and CDR2 from the germline V gene are GTSNPN and SVGIG (reference sequence). V was cut by 3 bases and J by 0 bases, with 15 bases left in between. In the original analysis: Estimation of nucleated cell counts relied on the amplification of reference gene primers. TCRdb's table, derived via immunoSEQ multiplex PCR, lists solely in-frame clones and lacks some. V and J calls and clone size are copied from that table; D and trimming were computed from the DNA. The repertoire includes 150,000 to 200,000 clones, around 82% of them detected once, and roughly 19% sits in the top ten.

This chain connects TRBV30 to TRBJ2-7, with D possibly TRBD2 on 8 matching bases. The sample consisted of peripheral blood. The clonotype originates from a woman in her 70s who had recovered from COVID-19. This CDR3 is CAWSRGGTASYEQYF. CDR3 nucleotide sequence: TGTGCCTGGAGCCGCGGGGGGACAGCCTCCTACGAGCAGTACTTC.